The source of this T cell receptor beta chain is a study of T cells in Graves' hyperthyroidism and ophthalmopathy. About the research overall: At initial diagnosis, before any treatment had begun, peripheral blood was obtained.

Every diagnosis used clinical symptoms, serum thyroxine and TRAb, thyroid ultrasound and orbital computed tomography. Regarding this clonotype: Its antigen remains unidentified.

TCR beta CDR3 sequences were amplified from RNA transcripts. TCR CDR3 regions were first amplified by RT-PCR with HTBI primers. MiXCR, run by TCRdb on the multiplex PCR reads, gives a single entry per CDR3 protein. In the table there are a few hundred thousand distinct CDR3 sequences, about 20% of which are singletons. Study observations and caveats: In the analysis, a 13 V-J model separated ophthalmopathy from stable hyperthyroidism. Most thyroid clonotypes that were expanded above 0.001 also turned up in blood.

V lost 4 bases to trimming and J lost 6 bases, with 9 bases between them. Per the germline V gene, CDR1 is SGHAT and CDR2 is FQNNGV. The CDR3 extends over 12 amino acids. The sequenced material came from blood. This chain joins TRBV11-2 and TRBJ1-2; weak D call: TRBD1 (5 bases). The sequence was obtained from a man aged 18-30 years with Graves' hyperthyroidism. The CDR3 DNA follows: TGTGCCAGCAGCTGGGAAGGGGATGGCTACACCTTC. Its translation is CASSWEGDGYTF.